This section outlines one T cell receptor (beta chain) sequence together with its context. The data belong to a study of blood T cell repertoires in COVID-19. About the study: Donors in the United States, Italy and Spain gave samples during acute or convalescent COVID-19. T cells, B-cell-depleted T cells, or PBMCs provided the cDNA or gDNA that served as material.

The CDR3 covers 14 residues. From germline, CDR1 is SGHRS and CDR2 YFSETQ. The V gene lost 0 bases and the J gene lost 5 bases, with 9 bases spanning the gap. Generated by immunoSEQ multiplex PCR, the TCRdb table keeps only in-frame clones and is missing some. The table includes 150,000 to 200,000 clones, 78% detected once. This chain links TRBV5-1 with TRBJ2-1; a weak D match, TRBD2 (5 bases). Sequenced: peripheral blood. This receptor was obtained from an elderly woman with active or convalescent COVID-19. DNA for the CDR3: TGCGCCAGCAGCTTGGGATTCGGGAACAATGAGCAGTTCTTC. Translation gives CASSLGFGNNEQFF.